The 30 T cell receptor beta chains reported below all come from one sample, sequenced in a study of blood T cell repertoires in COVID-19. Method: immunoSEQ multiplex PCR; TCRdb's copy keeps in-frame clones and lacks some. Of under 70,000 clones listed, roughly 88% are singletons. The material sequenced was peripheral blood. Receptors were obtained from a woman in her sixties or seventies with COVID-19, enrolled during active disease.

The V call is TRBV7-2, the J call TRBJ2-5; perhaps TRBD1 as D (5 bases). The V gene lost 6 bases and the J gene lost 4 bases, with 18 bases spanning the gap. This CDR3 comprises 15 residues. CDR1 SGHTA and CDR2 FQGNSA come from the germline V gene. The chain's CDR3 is CASRGGGAQSETQYF. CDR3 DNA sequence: TGTGCCAGCAGAGGTGGTGGGGCACAGTCAGAGACCCAGTACTTC.

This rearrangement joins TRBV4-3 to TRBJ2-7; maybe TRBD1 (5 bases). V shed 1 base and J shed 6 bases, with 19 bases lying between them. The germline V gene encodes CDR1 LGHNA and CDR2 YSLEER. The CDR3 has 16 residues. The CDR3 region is CASSQGRAGLKGEQYF. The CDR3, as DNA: TGCGCCAGCAGCCAAGGAAGGGCAGGGCTTAAGGGCGAGCAGTACTTC.

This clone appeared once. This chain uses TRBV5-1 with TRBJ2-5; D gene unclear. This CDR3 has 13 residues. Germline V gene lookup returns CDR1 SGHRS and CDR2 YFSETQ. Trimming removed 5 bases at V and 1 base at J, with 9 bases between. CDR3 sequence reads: CASRPTVQETQYF. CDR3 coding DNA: TGCGCCAGCAGGCCCACAGTCCAAGAGACCCAGTACTTC. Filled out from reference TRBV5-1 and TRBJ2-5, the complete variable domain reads KAGVTQTPRYLIKTRGQQVTLSCSPISGHRSVSWYQQTPGQGLQFLFEYFSETQRNKGNFPGRFSGRQFSNSRSEMNVSTLELGDSALYLCASRPTVQETQYFGPGTRLLVL.

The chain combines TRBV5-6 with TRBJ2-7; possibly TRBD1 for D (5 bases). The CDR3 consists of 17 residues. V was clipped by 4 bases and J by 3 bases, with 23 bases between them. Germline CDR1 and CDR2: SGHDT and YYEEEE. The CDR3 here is CASSRTPPTEEFYEQYF. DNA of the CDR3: TGTGCCAGCAGCCGAACCCCCCCGACAGAGGAGTTCTACGAGCAGTACTTC.

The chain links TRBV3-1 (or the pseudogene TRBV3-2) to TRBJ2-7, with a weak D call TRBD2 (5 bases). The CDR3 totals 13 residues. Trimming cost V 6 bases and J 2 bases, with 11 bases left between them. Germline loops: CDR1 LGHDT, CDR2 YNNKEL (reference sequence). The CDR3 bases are TGTGCCAGCAGTATAATCGGGACCTACGAGCAGTACTTC. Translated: CASSIIGTYEQYF.

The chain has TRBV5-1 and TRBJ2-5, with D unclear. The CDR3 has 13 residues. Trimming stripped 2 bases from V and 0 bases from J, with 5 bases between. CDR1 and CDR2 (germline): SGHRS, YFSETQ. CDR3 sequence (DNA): TGCGCCAGCAGCTTTACTTACCAAGAGACCCAGTACTTC. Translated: CASSFTYQETQYF.

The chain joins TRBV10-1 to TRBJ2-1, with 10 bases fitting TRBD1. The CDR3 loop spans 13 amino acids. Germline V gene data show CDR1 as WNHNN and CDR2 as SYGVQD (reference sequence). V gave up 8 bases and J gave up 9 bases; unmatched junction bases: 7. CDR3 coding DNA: TGCGCCAGCCGCTTGGGACAGGGGTTTGAGCAGTTCTTC. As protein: CASRLGQGFEQFF.

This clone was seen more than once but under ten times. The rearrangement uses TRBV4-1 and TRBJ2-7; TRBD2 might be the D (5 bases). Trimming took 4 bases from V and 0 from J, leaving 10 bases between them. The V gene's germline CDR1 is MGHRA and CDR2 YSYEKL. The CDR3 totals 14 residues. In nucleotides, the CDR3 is TGCGCCAGCAGCCGTACCCGGGGCTCCTACGAGCAGTACTTC. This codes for CASSRTRGSYEQYF.

In DNA, the CDR3 is TGCGCCAGCAGCTTTGAAGGGGGTCAGCCCCAGCATTTT. It specifies CASSFEGGQPQHF. J is TRBJ1-5 and V is TRBV5-1; TRBD1 might be the D (6 bases). The CDR3 has 13 amino acids. V was clipped by 2 bases and J by 6 bases, with 9 bases between them. CDR1 and CDR2 (germline): SGHRS, YFSETQ.

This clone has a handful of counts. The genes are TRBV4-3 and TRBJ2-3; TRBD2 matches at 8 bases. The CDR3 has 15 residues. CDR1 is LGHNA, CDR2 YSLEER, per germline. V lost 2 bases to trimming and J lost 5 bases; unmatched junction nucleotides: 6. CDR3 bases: TGCGCCAGCAGCCAAACGGGGGGGCCAGGAGATACGCAGTATTTT. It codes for CASSQTGGPGDTQYF.

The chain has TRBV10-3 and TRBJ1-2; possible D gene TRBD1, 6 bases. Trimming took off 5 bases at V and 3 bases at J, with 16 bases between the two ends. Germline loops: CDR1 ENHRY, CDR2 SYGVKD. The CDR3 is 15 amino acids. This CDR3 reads CAISNTGRIDYGYTF. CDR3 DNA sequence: TGTGCCATCAGTAATACAGGGAGAATAGACTATGGCTACACCTTC.

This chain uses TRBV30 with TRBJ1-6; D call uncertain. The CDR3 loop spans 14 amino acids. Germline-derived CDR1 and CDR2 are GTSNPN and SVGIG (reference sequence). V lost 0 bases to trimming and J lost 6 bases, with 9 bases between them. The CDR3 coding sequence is TGTGCCTGGAGTGTACAGCTTCTTAATTCACCCCTCCACTTT. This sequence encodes CAWSVQLLNSPLHF.

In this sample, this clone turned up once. CDR3 sequence (DNA): TGTGCCTTCTCCTTCGGACTAGCGGGGGAGCAGTACTTC. It codes for CAFSFGLAGEQYF. The chain uses TRBV30 and TRBJ2-7, with 12 bases fitting TRBD2. With 7 bases clipped from V and 7 bases from J, the junction kept 8 bases outside the gene matches. The CDR3 runs to 13 residues. Per the germline V gene, CDR1 is GTSNPN and CDR2 is SVGIG (reference sequence).

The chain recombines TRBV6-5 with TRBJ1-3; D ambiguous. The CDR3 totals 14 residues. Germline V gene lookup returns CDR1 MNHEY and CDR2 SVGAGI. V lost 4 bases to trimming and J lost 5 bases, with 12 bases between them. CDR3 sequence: CASSFSGLRNTIYF. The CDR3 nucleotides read TGTGCCAGCAGTTTCTCAGGACTGAGAAACACCATATATTTT.

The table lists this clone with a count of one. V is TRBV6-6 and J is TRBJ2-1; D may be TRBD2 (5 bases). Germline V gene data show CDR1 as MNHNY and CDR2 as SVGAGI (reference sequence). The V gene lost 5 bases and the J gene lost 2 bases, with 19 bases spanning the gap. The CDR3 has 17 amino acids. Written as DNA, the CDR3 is TGTGCCAGCAGTCCTCGCGGTGGAGCGGTTCCCTACAATGAGCAGTTCTTC. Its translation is CASSPRGGAVPYNEQFF.

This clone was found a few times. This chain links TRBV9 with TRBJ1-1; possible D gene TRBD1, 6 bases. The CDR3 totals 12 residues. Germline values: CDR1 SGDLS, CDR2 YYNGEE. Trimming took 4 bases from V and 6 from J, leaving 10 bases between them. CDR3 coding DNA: TGTGCCAGCAGCTTAGGACAGTCTGAAGCTTTCTTT. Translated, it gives CASSLGQSEAFF.

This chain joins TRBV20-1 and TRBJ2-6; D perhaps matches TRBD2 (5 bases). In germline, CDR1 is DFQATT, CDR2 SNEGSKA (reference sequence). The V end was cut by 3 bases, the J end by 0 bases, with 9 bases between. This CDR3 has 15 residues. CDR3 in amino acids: CSASLEGSGANVLTF. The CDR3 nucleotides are TGCAGTGCTAGTTTAGAGGGCTCTGGGGCCAACGTCCTGACTTTC.

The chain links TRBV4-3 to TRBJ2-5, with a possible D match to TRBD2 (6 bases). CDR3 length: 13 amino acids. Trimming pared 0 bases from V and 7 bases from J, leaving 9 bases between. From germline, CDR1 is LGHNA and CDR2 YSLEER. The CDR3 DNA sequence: TGCGCCAGCAGCCAAGATGTGGGGGGGACCCAGTACTTC. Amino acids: CASSQDVGGTQYF.

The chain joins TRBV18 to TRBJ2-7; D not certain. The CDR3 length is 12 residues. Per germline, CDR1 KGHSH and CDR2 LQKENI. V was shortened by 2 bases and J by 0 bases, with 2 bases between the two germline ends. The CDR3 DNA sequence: TGTGCCAGCTCACCATACTCCTACGAGCAGTACTTC. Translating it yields CASSPYSYEQYF.

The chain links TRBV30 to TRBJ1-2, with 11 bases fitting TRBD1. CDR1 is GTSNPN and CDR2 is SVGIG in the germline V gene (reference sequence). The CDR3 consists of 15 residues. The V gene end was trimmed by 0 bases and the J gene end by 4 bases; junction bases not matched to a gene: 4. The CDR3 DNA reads TGTGCCTGGAGTGTGGGGACAGGGGGGGCCTATGGCTACACCTTC. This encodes CAWSVGTGGAYGYTF.

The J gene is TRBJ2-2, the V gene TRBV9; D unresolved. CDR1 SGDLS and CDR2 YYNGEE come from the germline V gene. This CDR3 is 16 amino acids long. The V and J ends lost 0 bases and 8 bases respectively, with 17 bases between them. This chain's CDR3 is CASSVALEPTLGELFF. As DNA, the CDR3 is TGTGCCAGCAGCGTAGCTTTGGAACCGACTCTGGGGGAGCTGTTTTTT.

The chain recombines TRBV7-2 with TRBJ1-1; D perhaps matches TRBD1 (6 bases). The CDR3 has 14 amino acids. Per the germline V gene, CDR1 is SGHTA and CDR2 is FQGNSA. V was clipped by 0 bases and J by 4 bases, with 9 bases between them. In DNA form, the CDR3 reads TGTGCCAGCAGCTTAGCACAGGGCCGCACTGAAGCTTTCTTT. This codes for CASSLAQGRTEAFF.

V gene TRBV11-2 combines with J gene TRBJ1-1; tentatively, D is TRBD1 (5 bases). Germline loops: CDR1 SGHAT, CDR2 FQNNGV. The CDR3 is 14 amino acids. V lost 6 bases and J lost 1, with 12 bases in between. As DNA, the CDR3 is TGTGCCAGCAGGTTGGTGGGGCCGAACACTGAAGCTTTCTTT. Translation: CASRLVGPNTEAFF.

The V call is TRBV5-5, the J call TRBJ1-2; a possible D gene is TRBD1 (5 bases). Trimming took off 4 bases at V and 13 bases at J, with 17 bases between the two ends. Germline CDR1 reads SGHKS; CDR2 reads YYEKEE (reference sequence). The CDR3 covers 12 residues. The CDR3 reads CASSTLGAFTTF. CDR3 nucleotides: TGTGCCAGCAGCACCCTAGGGGCTTTTACCACCTTC.

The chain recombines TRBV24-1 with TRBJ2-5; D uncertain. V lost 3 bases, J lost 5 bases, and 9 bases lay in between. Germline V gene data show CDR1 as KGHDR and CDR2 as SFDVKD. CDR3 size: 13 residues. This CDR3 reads CATSDASRETQYF. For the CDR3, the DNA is TGTGCCACCAGTGATGCCTCCAGGGAGACCCAGTACTTC.

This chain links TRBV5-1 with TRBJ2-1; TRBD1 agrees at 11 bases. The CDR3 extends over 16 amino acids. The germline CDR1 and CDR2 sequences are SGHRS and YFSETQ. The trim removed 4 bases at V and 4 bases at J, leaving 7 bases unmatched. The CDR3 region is CASSGGQGARYNEQFF. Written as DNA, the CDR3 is TGCGCCAGCAGCGGAGGACAGGGGGCGCGATACAATGAGCAGTTCTTC.

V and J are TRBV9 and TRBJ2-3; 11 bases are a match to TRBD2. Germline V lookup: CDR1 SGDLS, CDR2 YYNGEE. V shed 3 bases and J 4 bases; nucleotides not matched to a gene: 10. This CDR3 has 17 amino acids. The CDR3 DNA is TGTGCCAGCAGCGCTCCACTAGCGGGAGTCCCCTCAGATACGCAGTATTTT. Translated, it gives CASSAPLAGVPSDTQYF.

The CDR3 here is CASSRTRQGDGYTF. CDR3 in DNA: TGTGCCAGCAGCAGAACCAGACAGGGCGATGGCTACACCTTC. The rearrangement uses TRBV6-2 or TRBV6-3 and TRBJ1-2; 7 bases fit TRBD1. Germline V gives CDR1 MNHEY, CDR2 SVGEGT. The junction had 10 bases not matched to a gene; V was cut back by 6 bases and J by 6 bases. The CDR3 sequence is 14 residues long.

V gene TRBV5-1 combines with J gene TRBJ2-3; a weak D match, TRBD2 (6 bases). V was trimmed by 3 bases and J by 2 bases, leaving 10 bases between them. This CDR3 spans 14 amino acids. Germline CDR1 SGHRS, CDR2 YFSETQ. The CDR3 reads CASSWGDSTDTQYF. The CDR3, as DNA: TGCGCCAGCAGCTGGGGGGACTCCACAGATACGCAGTATTTT.

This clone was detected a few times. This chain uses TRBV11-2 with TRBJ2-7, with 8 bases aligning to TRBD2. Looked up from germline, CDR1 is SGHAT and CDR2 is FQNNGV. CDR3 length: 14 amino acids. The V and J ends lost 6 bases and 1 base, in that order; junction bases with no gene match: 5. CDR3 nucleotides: TGTGCCAGCAGTTTACGGGGGGGATCCTACGAGCAGTACTTC. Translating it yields CASSLRGGSYEQYF.